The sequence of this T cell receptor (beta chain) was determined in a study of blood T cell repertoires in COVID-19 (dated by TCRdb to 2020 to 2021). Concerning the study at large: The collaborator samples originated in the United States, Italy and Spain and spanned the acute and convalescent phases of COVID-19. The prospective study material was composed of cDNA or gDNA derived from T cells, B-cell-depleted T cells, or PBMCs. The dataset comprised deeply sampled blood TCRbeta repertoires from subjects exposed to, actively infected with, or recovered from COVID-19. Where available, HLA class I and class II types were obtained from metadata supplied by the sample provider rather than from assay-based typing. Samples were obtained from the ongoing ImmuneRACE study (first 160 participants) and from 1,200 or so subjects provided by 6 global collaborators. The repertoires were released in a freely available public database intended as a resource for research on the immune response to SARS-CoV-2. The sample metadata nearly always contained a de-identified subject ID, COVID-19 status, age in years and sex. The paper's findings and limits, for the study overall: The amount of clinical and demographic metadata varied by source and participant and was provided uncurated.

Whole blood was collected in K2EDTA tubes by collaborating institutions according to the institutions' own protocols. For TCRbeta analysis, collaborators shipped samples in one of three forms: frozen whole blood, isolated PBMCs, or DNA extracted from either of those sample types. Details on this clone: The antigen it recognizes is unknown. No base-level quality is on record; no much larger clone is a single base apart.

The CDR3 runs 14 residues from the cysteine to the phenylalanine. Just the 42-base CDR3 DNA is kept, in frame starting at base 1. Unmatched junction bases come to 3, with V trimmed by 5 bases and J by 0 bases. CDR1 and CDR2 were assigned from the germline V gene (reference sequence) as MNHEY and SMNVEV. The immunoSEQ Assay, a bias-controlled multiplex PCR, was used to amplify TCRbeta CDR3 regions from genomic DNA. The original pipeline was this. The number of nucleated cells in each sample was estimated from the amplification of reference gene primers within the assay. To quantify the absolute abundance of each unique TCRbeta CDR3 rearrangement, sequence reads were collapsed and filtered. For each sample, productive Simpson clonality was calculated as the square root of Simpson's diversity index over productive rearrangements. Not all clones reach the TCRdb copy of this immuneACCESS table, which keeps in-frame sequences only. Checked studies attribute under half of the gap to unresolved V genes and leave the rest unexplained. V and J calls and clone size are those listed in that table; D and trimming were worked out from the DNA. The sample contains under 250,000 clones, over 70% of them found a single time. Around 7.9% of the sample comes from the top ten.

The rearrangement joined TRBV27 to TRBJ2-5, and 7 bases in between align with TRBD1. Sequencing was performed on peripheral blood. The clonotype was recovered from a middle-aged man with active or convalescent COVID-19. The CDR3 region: CASSPQGYQETQYF. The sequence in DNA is TGTGCCAGCAGTCCACAGGGGTACCAAGAGACCCAGTACTTC.